The TCR beta chain under discussion was sequenced for a study of blood T cell repertoires in COVID-19. Looking at the study overall: The United States, Italy and Spain provided the acute and convalescent COVID-19 samples. T cells, B-cell-depleted T cells, or PBMCs provided the cDNA or gDNA that served as material.

This clone is a singleton in its sample. The CDR3 consists of 15 residues. CDR1 is WNHNN and CDR2 is SYGVQD in the germline V gene (reference sequence). Trimming pared 3 bases from V and 3 bases from J, leaving 14 bases between. Authors' analysis steps: Amplification with reference gene primers provided the estimates of nucleated cell counts. TCRdb's table, derived via immunoSEQ multiplex PCR, lists solely in-frame clones and lacks some. For V, J and clone size, that table is used; D and trimming come from the DNA. The sample has under 150,000 clones, 85% to 90% seen once; the top ten hold 4.6%. The rearrangement links TRBV10-1 to TRBJ1-1; no definite D call. Sequences were obtained from peripheral blood. The clonotype comes from a woman aged 50 to 65 with acute or convalescent COVID-19. The CDR3 DNA sequence: TGCGCCAGCAGTGATTCCCGGGAAACGGACACTGAAGCTTTCTTT. It encodes CASSDSRETDTEAFF.